Shown below are 21 T cell receptor beta chains from a single sample sequenced in a study of spatial heterogeneity in lung cancer. TCRdb reprocessed the 5' RACE reads via MiXCR and lists one record per CDR3 protein. The table records tens of thousands of distinct CDR3 sequences, about a fifth of them present only once. Time point of the sample: sample taken at primary tumor resection. Whole RNA, which was extracted from tumor, nontumor lung tissue or frozen PBMC, was sequenced without any cell sorting. Sequenced here: PBMCs, sampled at surgery. The source is a male donor with early-stage non-small cell lung cancer.

Of note for this clonotype: A junction boundary mismatches the germline segment, possibly from a read error. V and J are TRBV11-2 and TRBJ2-3; D perhaps matches TRBD1 (5 bases). Germline loops: CDR1 SGHAT, CDR2 FQNNGV. The CDR3 is 14 amino acids. Here the CDR3 DNA reads TGTGCCAGCATCTTAGATGGGGCCACAGATACGCAGTATTTT. Translated: CASILDGATDTQYF.

This clonotype was observed a few times. The chain couples TRBV2 to TRBJ2-2, with a weak D call TRBD2 (6 bases). V was pared by 7 bases and J by 7 bases, with 13 bases between. Germline loops: CDR1 SNHLY, CDR2 FYNNEI. The CDR3 spans 13 residues. CDR3: CASTGEVIGELFF. The CDR3 DNA reads as TGTGCCAGCACCGGGGAGGTCATCGGGGAGCTGTTTTTT.

This clonotype was counted between two and nine times. This rearrangement joins TRBV5-4 to TRBJ1-4; D might be TRBD1 (5 bases). The CDR3 covers 15 residues. Germline values: CDR1 SGHNT, CDR2 YYREEE (reference sequence). Trimming pared 0 bases from V and 1 base from J, leaving 7 bases between. CDR3 coding DNA: TGTGCCAGCAGCTTGGACGGGGGAACTAATGAAAAACTGTTTTTT. This codes for CASSLDGGTNEKLFF.

V gene TRBV28 combines with J gene TRBJ1-1, with unresolved D. Germline-derived CDR1 and CDR2 are MDHEN and SYDVKM. The CDR3 has 14 amino acids. V lost 1 base to trimming and J lost 4 bases, with 10 bases between them. For the CDR3, the DNA is TGTGCCAGCAGTTTATACCTGGATGGCACTGAAGCTTTCTTT. The encoded protein is CASSLYLDGTEAFF.

This clonotype was recorded a few times. The V call is TRBV5-1, the J call TRBJ2-6, with 8 nucleotides matching TRBD1. The CDR3 is 14 amino acids. The V segment lost 4 bases and the J segment 7 bases; nucleotides outside the gene matches: 4. Germline CDR1 reads SGHRS; CDR2 reads YFSETQ. The CDR3 reads CASSGGQAANVLTF. CDR3 coding DNA: TGCGCCAGCAGCGGGGGACAGGCCGCCAACGTCCTGACTTTC.

This clonotype was picked up many times. The chain joins TRBV28 to TRBJ2-3, with no clear D. Per the germline V gene, CDR1 is MDHEN and CDR2 is SYDVKM. Trimming took 7 bases from V and 0 from J, leaving 2 bases between them. This CDR3 contains 11 residues. CDR3 amino acids: CASTSTDTQYF. CDR3 nucleotide sequence: TGTGCCAGCACAAGCACAGATACGCAGTATTTT.

The V and J genes are TRBV3-1 and TRBJ2-1; D remains ambiguous. The CDR3 totals 11 residues. Trimming stripped 7 bases from V and 10 bases from J, with 11 bases between. CDR1 and CDR2 (germline): LGHDT, YNNKEL (reference sequence). The DNA for the CDR3 is TGTGCCAGCACCAACTTAGGGGAGCAGTTCTTC. Its translation is CASTNLGEQFF.

The gene calls are TRBV24-1 and TRBJ1-5; D remains ambiguous. This CDR3 is built from 15 residues. Trimming stripped 2 bases from V and 0 bases from J, with 7 bases between. Germline values: CDR1 KGHDR, CDR2 SFDVKD. CDR3 nucleotides: TGTGCCACCAGTGATTCGGACCTTAGCAATCAGCCCCAGCATTTT. It is translated as CATSDSDLSNQPQHF.

The chain links TRBV7-6 to TRBJ1-1, with a weak D call TRBD1 (5 bases). This CDR3 is 14 amino acids long. Germline V gene lookup returns CDR1 SGHVS and CDR2 FNYEAQ. V was cut by 3 bases and J by 5 bases, with 13 bases left in between. The CDR3: CASSLEGRATEAFF. The CDR3 nucleotides read TGTGCCAGCAGCTTGGAGGGGAGGGCGACTGAAGCTTTCTTT.

V is TRBV7-2 and J is TRBJ2-4; D not resolved. The germline V and J ends were trimmed by 5 bases and 3 bases, with 8 bases remaining between them. The CDR3 has 13 amino acids. Germline CDR1 is SGHTA and CDR2 is FQGNSA. The CDR3 reads CASSLGDKNIQYF. The CDR3 DNA follows: TGTGCCAGCAGCCTTGGGGACAAAAACATTCAGTACTTC.

This clonotype was picked up many times. The gene calls are TRBV27 and TRBJ1-2, with D possibly being TRBD1 (6 bases). V lost 9 bases, J lost 5 bases, and 16 bases lay in between. Germline V lookup: CDR1 MNHEY, CDR2 SMNVEV (reference sequence). The CDR3 runs 13 residues. The CDR3 DNA reads as TGTGCCAGTGCCTTGGACAGAAAGTATGGCTACACCTTC. Translated, it gives CASALDRKYGYTF.

The chain is built from TRBV21-1 and TRBJ2-7; the table names TRBD1, a call not compared with the DNA. TRBV21-1 is termed a pseudogene. This CDR3 region has 17 residues. The CDR3 DNA sequence: TGTGCCAGCAGCAAAGACGGTTTGGCAGGGGGTGGATACGAGCAGTACTTC. Amino acid sequence: CASSKDGLAGGGYEQYF.

The sample holds a few counts of this clonotype. This chain links TRBV7-9 with TRBJ2-7, with TRBD1 matching 7 bases. Germline CDR1 reads SEHNR; CDR2 reads FQNEAQ (reference sequence). This CDR3 spans 13 amino acids. The ends lost 5 bases at V and 5 bases at J; junction bases unmatched: 6. The CDR3 nucleotides are TGTGCCAGCAGCCACAGGGGAGCGAACGAGCAGTACTTC. As protein: CASSHRGANEQYF.

This clonotype was recorded many times. The CDR3: CSATPGQGATAFF. Written as DNA, the CDR3 is TGCAGCGCCACACCGGGACAGGGGGCCACAGCTTTCTTT. The rearrangement uses TRBV29-1 and TRBJ1-1, with 12 bases lining up with TRBD1. With 7 bases clipped from V and 10 bases from J, the junction kept 10 bases outside the gene matches. CDR3 length: 13 amino acids. Germline V gene lookup returns CDR1 SQVTM and CDR2 ANQGSEA.

This clonotype was detected ten times or more. J is TRBJ2-3 and V is TRBV28; 7 bases line up with TRBD1. The CDR3 has 14 amino acids. Germline lookup yields CDR1 MDHEN and CDR2 SYDVKM. V was clipped by 4 bases and J by 2 bases; unmatched bases: 3. CDR3 in amino acids: CASSSGQITDTQYF. CDR3 coding DNA: TGTGCCAGCAGTTCGGGACAGATCACAGATACGCAGTATTTT.

V gene TRBV5-1 combines with J gene TRBJ2-1, with TRBD2 identical over 7 bases. This CDR3 is 14 amino acids long. V shed 4 bases and J 1 base; nucleotides not matched to a gene: 2. Germline-derived CDR1 and CDR2 are SGHRS and YFSETQ. The CDR3 loop reads CASSGGSSYNEQFF. CDR3 nucleotides: TGCGCCAGCAGCGGCGGGAGTTCCTACAATGAGCAGTTCTTC.

This rearrangement joins TRBV28 to TRBJ2-1; unclear D gene. Germline-derived CDR1 and CDR2 are MDHEN and SYDVKM. The CDR3 runs 12 residues. Trimming left V 7 bases short and J 13 bases short, with 17 bases between. The CDR3 region is CASTHRLGEQFF. CDR3 bases: TGTGCCAGCACCCATCGCCTGGGCGAACAGTTCTTC.

This clonotype was detected only a few times. The chain employs TRBV4-3 and TRBJ2-7; no clear D. V lost 0 bases and J lost 4, with 7 bases in between. This CDR3 region has 13 residues. Germline CDR1 and CDR2: LGHNA and YSLEER. The CDR3 loop is CASSQEWGYEQYF. Written as DNA, the CDR3 is TGCGCCAGCAGCCAAGAGTGGGGATACGAGCAGTACTTC.

V gene TRBV5-1 combines with J gene TRBJ2-4, with D unresolved. This CDR3 is 12 amino acids long. Germline assignment: CDR1 SGHRS and CDR2 YFSETQ. The germline V and J ends were trimmed by 3 bases and 8 bases, with 9 bases remaining between them. The CDR3 nucleotides read TGCGCCAGCAGCTCCACCTCGGACATTCAGTACTTC. Translating gives CASSSTSDIQYF.

This clonotype was seen only a few times. The V and J genes are TRBV2 and TRBJ2-3; TRBD1 matches at 7 bases. The CDR3 loop spans 14 amino acids. V was pared by 7 bases and J by 0 bases, with 4 bases of the junction left unmatched. The germline V gene encodes CDR1 SNHLY and CDR2 FYNNEI. CDR3 region: CASTYRGSTDTQYF. CDR3 in DNA: TGTGCCAGCACCTACAGGGGTAGCACAGATACGCAGTATTTT.

This clonotype was observed a handful of times. The chain combines TRBV20-1 with TRBJ1-5, with D perhaps TRBD1 (6 bases). Per the germline V gene, CDR1 is DFQATT and CDR2 is SNEGSKA (reference sequence). Trimming removed 0 bases from V and 2 bases from J, with 11 bases in between. This CDR3 spans 15 amino acids. CDR3 protein: CSARDQSGGNQPQHF. For the CDR3, the DNA is TGCAGTGCTAGAGATCAATCAGGGGGCAATCAGCCCCAGCATTTT.